This T cell receptor beta chain was observed in a study of CD8+ T cells in alopecia areata. Remarks on this clone: As yet, its antigen is unknown.

Treatment meaning: oral pan-JAK inhibitor, 5-10 mg twice daily. The study, taken as a whole, reports: Both scalp clonality and the expanded CD8+ clones among the top 100 showed a significant decrease with tofacitinib.

Germline loops: CDR1 KGHSH, CDR2 LQKENI. V was pared by 1 base and J by 4 bases, with 10 bases between. This CDR3 is 14 amino acids long. RNA extraction was followed by reverse transcription into cDNA, which acted as the sequencing template. TCRdb keeps only in-frame clones here, not all; method: immunoSEQ multiplex PCR. Among roughly 170,000 clones listed, roughly 64% were seen once. The sequences come from CD8+ T cells sorted from blood, collected at week 24, from a patient treated with tofacitinib. The chain employs TRBV18 and TRBJ2-5, with D maybe TRBD1 (5 bases). This clonotype was sampled from a human donor with alopecia areata. The CDR3 DNA is TGTGCCAGCTCACCACGAAGGGGTGGAGAGACCCAGTACTTC. It codes for CASSPRRGGETQYF.